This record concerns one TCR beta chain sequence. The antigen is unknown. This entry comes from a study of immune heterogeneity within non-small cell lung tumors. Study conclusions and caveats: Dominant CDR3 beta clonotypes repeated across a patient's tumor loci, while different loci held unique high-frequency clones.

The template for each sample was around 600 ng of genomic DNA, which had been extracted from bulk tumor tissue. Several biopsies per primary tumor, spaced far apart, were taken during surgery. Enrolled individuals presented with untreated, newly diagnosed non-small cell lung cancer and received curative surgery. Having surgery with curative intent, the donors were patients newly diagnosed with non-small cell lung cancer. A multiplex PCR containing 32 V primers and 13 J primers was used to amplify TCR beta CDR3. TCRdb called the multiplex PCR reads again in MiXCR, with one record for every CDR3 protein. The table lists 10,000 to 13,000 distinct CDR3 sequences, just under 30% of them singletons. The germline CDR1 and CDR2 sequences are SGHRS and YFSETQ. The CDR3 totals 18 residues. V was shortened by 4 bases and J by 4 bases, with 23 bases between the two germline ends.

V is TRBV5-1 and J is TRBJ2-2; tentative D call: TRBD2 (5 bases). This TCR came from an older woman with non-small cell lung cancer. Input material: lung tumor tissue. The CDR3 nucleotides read TGCGCCAGCAGCCTGGTCGGGGTACCGGGAATCGGCACCGGGGAGCTGTTTTTT. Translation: CASSLVGVPGIGTGELFF. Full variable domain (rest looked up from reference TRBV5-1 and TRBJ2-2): KAGVTQTPRYLIKTRGQQVTLSCSPISGHRSVSWYQQTPGQGLQFLFEYFSETQRNKGNFPGRFSGRQFSNSRSEMNVSTLELGDSALYLCASSLVGVPGIGTGELFFGEGSRLTVL.